What follows are 5 T cell receptor beta chains derived from one specimen sequenced in a study of T-cell reconstitution after alpha-beta-depleted transplantation in children. Construction of the TCRbeta library involved unique molecular identifiers. TCRdb called the PCR reads again in MiXCR, with one record for every CDR3 protein. Of about 540,000 distinct CDR3 sequences listed, approximately 30% were seen once; the top ten hold around a third. The sample here was PBMCs, taken before TCRalphabeta/CD19-depleted stem cell transplant. Receptor source: a boy under two years old with Wiskott-Aldrich syndrome, due to receive a stem cell transplant.

The chain joins TRBV27 to TRBJ2-3, with a weak D call TRBD2 (6 bases). The CDR3 covers 16 residues. In germline, CDR1 is MNHEY, CDR2 SMNVEV (reference sequence). V was pared by 2 bases and J by 2 bases, with 14 bases between. CDR3 protein: CASSLRAGHFTDTQYF. CDR3 coding DNA: TGTGCCAGCAGTTTAAGAGCGGGCCACTTCACAGATACGCAGTATTTT.

This sequence joins TRBV20-1 and TRBJ2-7, with 7 nucleotides matching TRBD2. This CDR3 is built from 13 residues. Germline CDR1 and CDR2: DFQATT and SNEGSKA (reference sequence). J gave up 0 bases and V 8 bases, and 7 bases lay outside the gene matches. This CDR3 reads CSKSSSGSYEQYF. CDR3 bases: TGCAGTAAGTCCTCTAGCGGCTCCTACGAGCAGTACTTC.

This clonotype has more than one count but fewer than ten. The gene calls are TRBV5-1 and TRBJ2-2, with TRBD2 matching 11 bases. The CDR3 extends over 15 amino acids. The V gene end was trimmed by 7 bases and the J gene end by 7 bases; junction bases not matched to a gene: 9. Germline assignment: CDR1 SGHRS and CDR2 YFSETQ. CDR3 coding DNA: TGCGCCAGCGAAGTAGCGGGAGGGCCTGGCGGGGAGCTGTTTTTT. This gives the protein CASEVAGGPGGELFF.

This chain connects TRBV18 to TRBJ2-1; no clear D gene. Trimming removed 6 bases at V and 6 bases at J, with 12 bases between. Germline V gives CDR1 KGHSH, CDR2 LQKENI. The length of the CDR3 is 13 residues. CDR3 amino acids: CASSAVVGNEQFF. CDR3 bases: TGTGCCAGCTCCGCCGTGGTGGGCAATGAGCAGTTCTTC.

This clonotype was seen more than once but under ten times. The V and J genes are TRBV20-1 and TRBJ2-4; no reliable D call. Germline CDR1 and CDR2: DFQATT and SNEGSKA (reference sequence). The V end was cut by 3 bases, the J end by 0 bases, with 12 bases between. The CDR3 is 15 residues long. CDR3 coding DNA: TGCAGTGCTAGTAGGTCAAACCTAGCCAAAAACATTCAGTACTTC. Its protein is CSASRSNLAKNIQYF.